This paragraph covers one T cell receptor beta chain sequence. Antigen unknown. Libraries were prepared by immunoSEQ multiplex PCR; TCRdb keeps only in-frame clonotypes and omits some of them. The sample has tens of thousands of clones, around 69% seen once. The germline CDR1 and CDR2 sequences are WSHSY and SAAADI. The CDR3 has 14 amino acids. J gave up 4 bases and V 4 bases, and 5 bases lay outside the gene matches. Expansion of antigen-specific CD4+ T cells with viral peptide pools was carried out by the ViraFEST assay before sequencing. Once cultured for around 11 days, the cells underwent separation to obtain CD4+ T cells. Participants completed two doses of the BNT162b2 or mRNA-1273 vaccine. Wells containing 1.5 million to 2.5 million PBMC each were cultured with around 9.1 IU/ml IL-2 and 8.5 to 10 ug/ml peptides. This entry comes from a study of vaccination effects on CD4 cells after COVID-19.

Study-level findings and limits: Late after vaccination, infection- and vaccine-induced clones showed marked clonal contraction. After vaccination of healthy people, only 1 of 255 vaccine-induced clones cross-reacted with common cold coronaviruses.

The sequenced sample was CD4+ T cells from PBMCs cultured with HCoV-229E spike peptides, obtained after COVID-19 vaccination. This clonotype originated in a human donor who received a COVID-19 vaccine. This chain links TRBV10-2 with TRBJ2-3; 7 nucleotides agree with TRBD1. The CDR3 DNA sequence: TGCGCCAGCAGTGGGACAGGAAGACCAGATACGCAGTATTTT. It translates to CASSGTGRPDTQYF.